The sequence of this T cell receptor (beta chain) was determined in a study of human T cells and chemical hapten exposure. V was pared by 6 bases and J by 10 bases, with 16 bases between. This CDR3 comprises 13 residues. Looked up from germline, CDR1 is MNHEY and CDR2 is SVGAGI. The time point was: patch test 1, 2 weeks after DPC sensitization. Treatment noted: therapeutic diphenylcyclopropenone sensitization with weekly scalp DPC. This clonotype appeared many times. Antigen specificity is unknown. Overall study findings and caveats: Donors, who had alopecia, may show an immune response that differs from healthy people's.

One entry per CDR3 protein results from TCRdb running MiXCR on the RACE reads. The sample records some 400,000 distinct CDR3 sequences, about 4.4% being singletons. The specimen was whole blood, collected in connection with sensitization to the hapten diphenylcyclopropenone (DPC). The chain has TRBV6-5 and TRBJ1-5; no reliable D call. The clonotype comes from a woman in her fifties or sixties with alopecia areata. Some clones in this sample may be carry-over from other donors' samples. CDR3: CASSPTGQLPQHF. CDR3 DNA: TGTGCCAGCAGCCCCACCGGGCAACTTCCCCAGCATTTT.